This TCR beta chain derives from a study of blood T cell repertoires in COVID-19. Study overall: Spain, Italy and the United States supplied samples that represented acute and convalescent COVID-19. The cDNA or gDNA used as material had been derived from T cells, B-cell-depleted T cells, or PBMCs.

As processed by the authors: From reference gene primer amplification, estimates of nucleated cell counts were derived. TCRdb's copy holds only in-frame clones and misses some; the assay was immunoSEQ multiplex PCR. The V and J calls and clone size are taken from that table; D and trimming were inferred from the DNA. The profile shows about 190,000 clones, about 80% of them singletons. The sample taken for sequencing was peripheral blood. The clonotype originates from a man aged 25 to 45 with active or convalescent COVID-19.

The CDR3 DNA reads as TGTGCCAGCAGCCAACCACTAGCGCGAGGCCCAGATACGCAGTATTTT. It translates to CASSQPLARGPDTQYF. The chain combines TRBV3-1 (or the pseudogene TRBV3-2) with TRBJ2-3, with 7 bases fitting TRBD2. V dropped 2 bases and J dropped 4; count of bases not matched to a gene: 9. Germline CDR1 and CDR2: LGHDT and YNNKEL (reference sequence). This CDR3 region has 16 residues.